These 3 T cell receptor beta chains were all obtained from the same sample, sequenced in a study of cytomegalovirus exposure and HLA in healthy donors. Vbeta (60) and Jbeta (13) primers were used in the PCR. Sequenced by immunoSEQ multiplex PCR; TCRdb stores in-frame clones only, minus some. The sample carries roughly 170,000 clones, 84% recorded once. The sequenced sample consisted of PBMCs. These receptors were obtained from a girl aged 2 to 10 in good health and CMV-seropositive.

The chain couples TRBV6-5 to TRBJ1-1; the D is unclear. Germline V lookup: CDR1 MNHEY, CDR2 SVGAGI. Trimming pared 6 bases from V and 0 bases from J, leaving 11 bases between. There are 14 residues in the CDR3. The CDR3 region has the DNA TGTGCCAGCAGAGACACTCTAATGAACACTGAAGCTTTCTTT. Amino acids: CASRDTLMNTEAFF.

This chain uses TRBV2 with TRBJ2-5; perhaps TRBD1 as D (6 bases). The germline V gene encodes CDR1 SNHLY and CDR2 FYNNEI. The V and J ends lost 6 bases and 5 bases respectively, with 13 bases between them. This CDR3 is 13 amino acids long. Here the CDR3 reads CASSYRDGETQYF. CDR3 bases: TGTGCCAGCAGCTACAGGGATGGGGAGACCCAGTACTTC.

This clone showed up just once. This chain uses TRBV6-1 with TRBJ1-4; TRBD1 aligns across 8 bases. The V segment lost 5 bases and the J segment 6 bases; nucleotides outside the gene matches: 8. This CDR3 is built from 15 residues. Per the germline V gene, CDR1 is MNHNS and CDR2 is SASEGT. The CDR3 here is CASSHRQGRDEKLFF. The CDR3 DNA sequence: TGTGCCAGCAGTCACCGACAGGGGAGAGATGAAAAACTGTTTTTT.